A selection of T cell receptor beta chains follows, all from one sample in a study of T cells in Graves' hyperthyroidism and ophthalmopathy. A single record per CDR3 protein comes from TCRdb applying MiXCR to the multiplex PCR reads. The sample has about 350,000 distinct CDR3 sequences, approximately 14% seen once; the top ten hold about 26%. The specimen sequenced was blood. The receptors come from a woman under 40 with Graves' hyperthyroidism. The CDR3 runs from the conserved cysteine through the conserved F or W. The D gene is left open where the match is weak. Clone size is given for some rows only: seen once, a few or many times, or a class if the clone is expanded.

D gene,J gene,clone size,V gene,CDR3 DNA,CDR3 protein
NA,TRBJ2-5,NA,TRBV6-2/TRBV6-3,TGTGCCAGCAGTTACGACGGGGCGGAGCAAGAGACCCAGTACTTC,CASSYDGAEQETQYF
NA,TRBJ2-2,few,TRBV19,TGTGCCAGTACCCCCGGTGGGAGGCCCGGGGAGCTGTTTTTT,CASTPGGRPGELFF
NA,TRBJ2-1,NA,TRBV7-2,TGTGCCAGCAGCTTCGGTAGCGGCGGGATTAATGAGCAGTTCTTC,CASSFGSGGINEQFF
NA,TRBJ1-5,NA,TRBV29-1,TGCAGCGTTGAGGAGTACCCGGGTCAGCCCCAGCGTTTT,CSVEEYPGQPQRF
TRBD2,TRBJ2-1,NA,TRBV9,TGTGCCAGCAGCGTTTATCCTACTAGCGGGGTAAACAATGAGCAGTTCTTC,CASSVYPTSGVNNEQFF
NA,TRBJ2-7,NA,TRBV12-3/TRBV12-4,TGTGCCAGCAGTTTTCTGGTCTACGAGCAGTACTTC,CASSFLVYEQYF
TRBD2,TRBJ2-3,many,TRBV7-3,TGTGCCAGCAGCTTAGATGGGCGGGAGAGCTTCGCAGATACGCAGTATTTT,CASSLDGRESFADTQYF
NA,TRBJ2-3,many,TRBV20-1,TGCAGTGCTAGAGAGGCGGCCGTAGCGTCAGATACGCAGTATTTT,CSAREAAVASDTQYF
TRBD2,TRBJ2-2,few,TRBV6-1,TGTGCCAGCTACTGGACTAGCGGGAGCTCGGGGGAGCTGTTTTTT,CASYWTSGSSGELFF
NA,TRBJ2-1,many,TRBV9,TGTGCCAGCAGCGGCGAGGACTTTTGGGCGGTGGGGCAGTTCTTC,CASSGEDFWAVGQFF